This record concerns one TCR beta chain sequence. The source of the sample is a study of T cells in Graves' hyperthyroidism and ophthalmopathy. The germline CDR1 and CDR2 sequences are SGHDN and FVKESK. Trimming stripped 4 bases from V and 5 bases from J, with 17 bases between. The CDR3 is 15 residues long. The source material, RNA transcripts, was used to amplify TCR beta CDR3 regions. RT-PCR in the first round (using the HTBI primer set) targeted the TCR CDR3. TCRdb fed the multiplex PCR reads into MiXCR, producing one record per CDR3 protein. The data show about 480,000 distinct CDR3 sequences, with around 15% seen just once and less than 20% held by the top ten.

The chain recombines TRBV14 with TRBJ2-5; a possible D gene is TRBD2 (6 bases). Sequenced: blood. This clonotype was obtained from a woman between 18 and 29 years old with Graves' hyperthyroidism. CDR3 coding DNA: TGTGCCAGCAGCCCCGTTCATAGCGGCTCGGAGACCCAGTACTTC. This gives the protein CASSPVHSGSETQYF.